A selection of T cell receptor beta chains follows, all from one sample in a study of blood T cell repertoires in COVID-19. The assay was immunoSEQ multiplex PCR, and TCRdb's table has in-frame clones only and misses some. Of 85,000 to 120,000 clones listed, about two thirds are singletons. Sequencing was performed on peripheral blood. These receptors all stem from a human donor with acute or convalescent COVID-19. The donor label of this sample is uncertain. CDR3s include the opening cysteine and the closing phenylalanine or tryptophan. Fields, in order: J gene, clone size, CDR3 length, V gene, D gene, CDR3 protein, CDR3 DNA. The D gene is left open where the match is weak. Where a row states a size, it is once, few, many or the class of an expanded clone; other rows omit it.

>TRBJ2-7|-|14|TRBV10-3|-
CAISETGSSYEQYF
TGTGCCATCAGTGAGACAGGTTCCTCCTACGAGCAGTACTTC
>TRBJ2-3|-|15|TRBV9|-
CASSAARGWTDTQYF
TGTGCCAGCAGCGCAGCCCGGGGATGGACAGATACGCAGTATTTT
>TRBJ2-3|-|15|TRBV7-3|TRBD1
CASSSQGQRTDTQYF
TGTGCCAGCAGCTCGCAGGGACAGCGCACAGATACGCAGTATTTT
>TRBJ2-5|few|15|TRBV7-9|-
CASSRSTGTTETQYF
TGTGCCAGCAGCAGGTCGACCGGGACAACAGAGACCCAGTACTTC
>TRBJ1-1|few|13|TRBV19|-
CASSMWDFAEAFF
TGTGCCAGTAGTATGTGGGACTTCGCTGAAGCTTTCTTT
>TRBJ1-1|-|11|TRBV30|-
CAWSRSTEAFF
TGTGCCTGGAGCAGGTCAACTGAAGCTTTCTTT
>TRBJ2-5|-|13|TRBV14|-
CASRRQPKETQYF
TGTGCCAGCAGGCGGCAGCCAAAAGAGACCCAGTACTTC
>TRBJ2-3|few|17|TRBV15|TRBD2
CATSRPSLAGVTDTQYF
TGTGCCACCAGCAGACCGTCACTAGCGGGAGTCACAGATACGCAGTATTTT
>TRBJ2-5|few|14|TRBV5-1|-
CASSQQGHQETQYF
TGCGCCAGCAGCCAACAGGGTCACCAAGAGACCCAGTACTTC
>TRBJ1-6|-|13|TRBV30|TRBD1
CAWTGTGDSPLHF
TGTGCCTGGACCGGGACAGGGGACTCACCCCTCCACTTT
>TRBJ1-2|-|13|TRBV5-5|TRBD1
CASSARTGYGYTF
TGTGCCAGCAGCGCGAGGACAGGGTATGGCTACACCTTC
>TRBJ2-1|-|11|TRBV2|-
CASGPENEQFF
TGTGCCAGCGGCCCCGAAAATGAGCAGTTCTTC
>TRBJ1-4|few|17|TRBV7-8|TRBD1
CASSLRDRGQTNEKLFF
TGTGCCAGCAGCTTACGAGACAGGGGGCAAACTAATGAAAAACTGTTTTTT
>TRBJ1-2|-|16|TRBV7-2|TRBD1
CASSLALSGTAYGYTF
TGTGCCAGCAGCTTAGCTCTCTCTGGGACAGCTTATGGCTACACCTTC
>TRBJ1-3|-|16|TRBV18|-
CASSSSRFGSGNTIYF
TGTGCCAGCTCATCTTCCAGGTTCGGCTCTGGAAACACCATATATTTT
>TRBJ2-5|-|16|TRBV9|-
CASSVGGGEFGETQYF
TGTGCCAGCAGCGTAGGAGGCGGGGAATTTGGGGAGACCCAGTACTTC
>TRBJ1-5|few|15|TRBV28|TRBD1
CASSFGTASNQPQHF
TGTGCCAGCAGTTTCGGGACAGCTAGCAATCAGCCCCAGCATTTT
>TRBJ1-1|-|13|TRBV5-1|TRBD1
CASRDRVNTEAFF
TGCGCCAGCAGGGACAGGGTGAACACTGAAGCTTTCTTT
>TRBJ1-4|-|16|TRBV28|TRBD1
CASSLRQGVTNEKLFF
TGTGCCAGCAGTTTGCGACAGGGGGTAACTAATGAAAAACTGTTTTTT
>TRBJ1-2|-|16|TRBV3-1/TRBV3-2|TRBD1
CASAFSGQGIVYGYTF
TGTGCCAGCGCCTTCTCAGGACAGGGGATTGTCTATGGCTACACCTTC
>TRBJ2-2|-|17|TRBV5-1|TRBD2
CASSFRVAGANTGELFF
TGCGCCAGCAGCTTCCGAGTAGCGGGGGCCAACACCGGGGAGCTGTTTTTT
>TRBJ2-5|-|17|TRBV7-9|TRBD1
CASSRTPGTGGQETQYF
TGTGCCAGCAGCCGAACCCCCGGGACAGGGGGCCAAGAGACCCAGTACTTC
>TRBJ1-1|-|15|TRBV6-4|-
CASSVTSDTVTGAFF
TGTGCCAGCAGTGTGACCTCGGACACCGTTACGGGAGCTTTCTTT
>TRBJ1-3|-|14|TRBV7-6|-
CASSLYSSGNTIYF
TGTGCCAGCAGCTTATACAGCTCTGGAAACACCATATATTTT
>TRBJ1-4|once|15|TRBV5-1|-
CASSLGLSLNEKLFF
TGCGCCAGCAGCCTCGGACTTTCGCTTAATGAAAAACTGTTTTTT
>TRBJ1-1|-|13|TRBV19|TRBD1
CASSTDRGSEAFF
TGTGCCAGTAGTACGGACAGGGGCAGTGAAGCTTTCTTT
>TRBJ2-3|-|15|TRBV30|TRBD2
CAWQTSGGVTDTQYF
TGTGCCTGGCAGACTAGCGGGGGGGTCACAGATACGCAGTATTTT
>TRBJ1-4|-|15|TRBV7-9|-
CASSQWTVANEKLFF
TGTGCCAGCAGCCAATGGACAGTAGCTAATGAAAAACTGTTTTTT
>TRBJ1-3|-|17|TRBV5-8|-
CASSALGTGDSGNTIYF
TGTGCCAGCAGCGCGCTGGGTACGGGAGATTCTGGAAACACCATATATTTT
>TRBJ2-2|-|17|TRBV14|TRBD2
CASSQPTSGGAAGELFF
TGTGCCAGCAGCCAACCTACTAGCGGGGGGGCTGCCGGGGAGCTGTTTTTT
>TRBJ2-1|-|11|TRBV6-1|-
CASSDLYSQFF
TGTGCCAGCAGTGACCTCTACAGTCAGTTCTTC
>TRBJ2-3|few|17|TRBV14|-
CASSQGPWGRYTDTQYF
TGTGCCAGCAGCCAAGGGCCCTGGGGCAGATACACAGATACGCAGTATTTT
>TRBJ2-7|-|14|TRBV10-2|-
CASSESGSSYEQYF
TGCGCCAGCAGTGAGTCGGGCAGTAGCTACGAGCAGTACTTC
>TRBJ1-1|once|13|TRBV30|-
CAWSATGNTEAFF
TGTGCCTGGAGTGCGACAGGGAACACTGAAGCTTTCTTT
>TRBJ1-1|-|13|TRBV5-1|-
CASSLEALTEAFF
TGCGCCAGCAGCTTGGAGGCACTAACTGAAGCTTTCTTT
>TRBJ1-1|-|13|TRBV7-2|-
CASSAREGTEAFF
TGTGCCAGCAGCGCCCGGGAGGGCACTGAAGCTTTCTTT
>TRBJ2-1|-|18|TRBV5-1|TRBD1
CASSYRPLDRASYNEQFF
TGCGCCAGCAGCTACCGCCCGCTGGACAGGGCCTCCTACAATGAGCAGTTCTTC
>TRBJ1-3|few|15|TRBV10-3|TRBD1
CATTTGGPSGNTIYF
TGTGCCACCACGACAGGGGGTCCGTCTGGAAACACCATATATTTT
>TRBJ1-3|few|17|TRBV4-1|TRBD1
CASSPWDIRGSGNTIYF
TGCGCCAGCAGCCCGTGGGATATCAGGGGGTCGGGAAACACCATATATTTT
>TRBJ2-1|-|14|TRBV6-4|TRBD1
CASTVTGPYNEQFF
TGTGCCAGCACTGTGACAGGGCCTTACAATGAGCAGTTCTTC
>TRBJ2-2|-|15|TRBV7-3|TRBD1
CASSLSRGHTGELFF
TGTGCCAGCAGCTTAAGTAGGGGGCACACCGGGGAGCTGTTTTTT
>TRBJ1-6|-|15|TRBV7-9|-
CASSLGTPRDSPLHF
TGTGCCAGCAGCTTGGGGACTCCGAGGGATTCACCCCTCCACTTT
>TRBJ1-2|-|11|TRBV2|-
CASSAGYGYTF
TGTGCCAGCAGTGCCGGCTATGGCTACACCTTC
>TRBJ1-5|few|15|TRBV5-5|TRBD1
CASSHRDSAVGPQHF
TGTGCCAGCAGCCACCGGGACAGCGCAGTAGGGCCCCAGCATTTT
>TRBJ2-3|-|14|TRBV28|-
CASSSPGTTDTQYF
TGTGCCAGCAGTTCCCCAGGTACCACAGATACGCAGTATTTT
>TRBJ2-5|-|17|TRBV6-1|TRBD1
CASSDYWTGGLEETQYF
TGTGCCAGCAGTGATTATTGGACAGGGGGCTTGGAGGAGACCCAGTACTTC
>TRBJ2-5|-|14|TRBV20-1|TRBD1
CSASTGQGEETQYF
TGCAGTGCTAGTACGGGACAGGGAGAAGAGACCCAGTACTTC
>TRBJ1-6|many|14|TRBV3-1/TRBV3-2|-
CASSQGNGQGGLHF
TGTGCCAGCAGCCAAGGGAACGGGCAGGGAGGCCTCCACTTT
>TRBJ1-1|-|13|TRBV2|TRBD1
CASSTGQGTEAFF
TGTGCCAGCAGCACCGGACAGGGGACTGAAGCTTTCTTT
>TRBJ2-1|-|16|TRBV29-1|TRBD1
CSVGGTGGYLRHEQFF
TGCAGCGTTGGGGGGACAGGGGGTTACCTTCGGCATGAGCAGTTCTTC
>TRBJ2-7|few|14|TRBV2|TRBD1
CASTEQGESYEQYF
TGTGCCAGCACCGAGCAGGGGGAAAGCTACGAGCAGTACTTC
>TRBJ2-1|-|13|TRBV28|-
CASSPGRGGEQFF
TGTGCCAGCAGTCCAGGACGGGGTGGGGAGCAGTTCTTC
>TRBJ1-6|-|14|TRBV18|-
CASSPSGGGSPLHF
TGTGCCAGCTCACCTTCCGGGGGTGGTTCACCCCTCCACTTT
>TRBJ2-1|-|15|TRBV4-1|TRBD1
CASRPRTGGRNEQFF
TGCGCCAGCAGGCCAAGGACAGGGGGGAGAAATGAGCAGTTCTTC